This T cell receptor (beta chain) stems from a study of regulatory T cells in long-lasting Graves disease. This clonotype came up a few times. Construction of TCR beta libraries relied on iRepertoire HTBI primers and on Arm-PCR targeting CDR3 regions. Each CDR3 protein is one row after TCRdb ran MiXCR on the multiplex PCR reads. This table has about 530,000 distinct CDR3 sequences, around 15% appearing once. The time point was: newly diagnosed GD, antithyroid drugs for less than 3 months. With RNA extracted from PBMCs as input, the TCR library was made. Germline lookup yields CDR1 SGHDT and CDR2 YYEEEE. CDR3 length: 15 amino acids. Trimming removed 0 bases at V and 2 bases at J, with 11 bases between. This same sample was also part of a study on T cells in Graves' hyperthyroidism and ophthalmopathy.

This sample comprised peripheral blood mononuclear cells (PBMCs), obtained at new diagnosis, from a patient treated with antithyroid drugs. This clonotype was obtained from a woman aged 40-60 years with Graves disease. This chain links TRBV5-6 with TRBJ1-2; D possibly corresponds to TRBD1 (6 bases). The CDR3 nucleotides are TGTGCCAGCAGCTTGGGGACAGCCATGAACTATGGCTACACCTTC. This sequence encodes CASSLGTAMNYGYTF. The full variable domain, with the rest looked up from reference TRBV5-6 and TRBJ1-2, is DAGVTQSPTHLIKTRGQQVTLRCSPKSGHDTVSWYQQALGQGPQFIFQYYEEEERQRGNFPDRFSGHQFPNYSSELNVNALLLGDSALYLCASSLGTAMNYGYTFGSGTRLTVV.